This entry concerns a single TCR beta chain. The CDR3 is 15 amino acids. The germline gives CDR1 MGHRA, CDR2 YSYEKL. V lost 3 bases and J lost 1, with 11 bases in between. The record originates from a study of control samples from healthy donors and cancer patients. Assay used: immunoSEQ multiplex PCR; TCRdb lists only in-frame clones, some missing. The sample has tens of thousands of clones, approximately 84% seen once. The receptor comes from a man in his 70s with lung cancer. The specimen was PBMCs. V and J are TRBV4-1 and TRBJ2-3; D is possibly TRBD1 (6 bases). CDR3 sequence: CASSQQGGGTDTQYF. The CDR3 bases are TGCGCCAGCAGCCAGCAAGGGGGAGGCACAGATACGCAGTATTTT.